Each of the 4 T cell receptor beta chains below was sequenced from the same sample in a study of blood T cell repertoires in COVID-19. Profiled with immunoSEQ multiplex PCR; TCRdb holds only in-frame clones, not every one. Altogether 55,000 to 70,000 clones are present, 60% to 85% being singletons, with the ten largest covering 23%. The material sequenced was peripheral blood. The receptor set was obtained from a human donor in a cohort sampled during active COVID-19.

The chain couples TRBV19 to TRBJ2-2; D unresolved. Germline lookup yields CDR1 LNHDA and CDR2 SQIVND (reference sequence). Trimming removed 6 bases at V and 6 bases at J, with 11 bases between. The CDR3 has 13 amino acids. The CDR3 spells CASRPNGPGELFF. CDR3 DNA: TGTGCCAGTAGACCCAATGGCCCCGGGGAGCTGTTTTTT. Looking up the rest from reference TRBV19 and TRBJ2-2 gives the full variable domain: DGGITQSPKYLFRKEGQNVTLSCEQNLNHDAMYWYRQDPGQGLRLIYYSQIVNDFQKGDIAEGYSVSREKKESFPLTVTSAQKNPTAFYLCASRPNGPGELFFGEGSRLTVL.

This chain links TRBV2 with TRBJ2-6, with 11 nucleotides matching TRBD2. The length of the CDR3 is 17 residues. V gave up 6 bases and J gave up 2 bases; unmatched junction bases: 6. Germline CDR1 SNHLY, CDR2 FYNNEI. The CDR3, as DNA: TGTGCCAGCAGAGTAGCGGGGGGGACCCCTGGGGCCAACGTCCTGACTTTC. Its protein product is CASRVAGGTPGANVLTF.

This rearrangement joins TRBV19 to TRBJ1-5; 7 bases are shared with TRBD1. The CDR3 totals 14 residues. With V trimmed by 4 bases and J by 4 bases, 4 bases remained unmatched. Germline CDR1 and CDR2: LNHDA and SQIVND (reference sequence). CDR3 residues: CASSTRQGNQPQHF. In nucleotides, the CDR3 is TGTGCCAGTAGTACCCGACAGGGAAATCAGCCCCAGCATTTT.

The CDR3 region has the DNA TGTGCCAGCAGTTTATTGGCTAGCGGGGGGGCCGGTGAGCAGTTCTTC. As protein: CASSLLASGGAGEQFF. The chain employs TRBV27 and TRBJ2-1; 12 nucleotides agree with TRBD2. J gave up 9 bases and V 1 base, and 7 bases lay outside the gene matches. The CDR3 has 16 amino acids. Germline CDR1 MNHEY, CDR2 SMNVEV (reference sequence).